This TCR beta chain comes out of a study of cytotoxic CD8 clonotypes in ibrutinib-treated CLL. Data came from immunoSEQ multiplex PCR; TCRdb stores just in-frame clones and leaves some out. The sample includes tens of thousands of clones, around 55% of them seen just once. This clone was recorded once. The receptor's source is a human donor with chronic lymphocytic leukemia. The starting material was PBMCs, obtained after 24 months of ibrutinib treatment.

In DNA form, the CDR3 reads TGTGCCAGTAGTATTTGGGGTACTGCTGGTGAGCAGTTCTTC. Protein: CASSIWGTAGEQFF. The chain combines TRBV19 with TRBJ2-1, with D unclear. This CDR3 contains 14 residues. Deletions cut 3 bases from V and 9 bases from J, with 15 bases between. Germline V gene data show CDR1 as LNHDA and CDR2 as SQIVND (reference sequence).